In its sample, the clone carrying this T cell receptor (beta chain) was seen once. The data were taken from a study of T cell repertoires in ileal Crohn's disease. Overall study context: Biopsies of the neoterminal ileum at postoperative colonoscopy form M6 samples.

Data came from immunoSEQ multiplex PCR; TCRdb stores just in-frame clones and leaves some out. Found here are tens of thousands of clones, 70% to 90% of them singletons; the top ten hold about 2.1%. Germline assignment: CDR1 SGHTA and CDR2 FQGNSA. Trimming took 5 bases from V and 5 from J, leaving 19 bases between them. The CDR3 is 15 residues long. Time point denoted: neoterminal ileum biopsy at postoperative endoscopy, about 6 months after surgery. The specimen sequenced was ileal tissue. The sequence came from an adult with Crohn's disease. The chain couples TRBV7-2 to TRBJ2-7, with D possibly TRBD1 on 8 matching bases. CDR3 sequence: CASSPRQGRVHEQYF. DNA for the CDR3: TGTGCCAGCAGCCCTCGACAGGGGAGGGTGCACGAGCAGTACTTC.